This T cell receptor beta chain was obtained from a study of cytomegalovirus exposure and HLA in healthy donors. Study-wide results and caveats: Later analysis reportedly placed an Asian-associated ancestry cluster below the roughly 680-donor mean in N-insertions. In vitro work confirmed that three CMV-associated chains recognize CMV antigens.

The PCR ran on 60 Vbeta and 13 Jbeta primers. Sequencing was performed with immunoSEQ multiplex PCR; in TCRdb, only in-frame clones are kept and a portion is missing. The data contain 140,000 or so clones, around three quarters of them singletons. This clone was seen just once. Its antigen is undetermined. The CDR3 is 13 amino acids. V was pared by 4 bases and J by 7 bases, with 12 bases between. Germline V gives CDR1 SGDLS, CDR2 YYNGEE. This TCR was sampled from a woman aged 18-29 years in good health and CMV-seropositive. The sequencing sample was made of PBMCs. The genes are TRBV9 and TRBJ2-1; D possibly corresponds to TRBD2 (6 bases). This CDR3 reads CASSLSGGNEQFF. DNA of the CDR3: TGTGCCAGCAGCCTCTCCGGGGGAAATGAGCAGTTCTTC.